These 5 T cell receptor beta chains were sequenced from one sample in a study of T cell changes during pregnancy in multiple sclerosis. Profiled with immunoSEQ multiplex PCR; TCRdb holds only in-frame clones, not every one. The sample carries about 81,000 clones, approximately 94% recorded once. This material consisted of peripheral blood, taken in the third trimester of pregnancy. The receptors shown here come from a female donor with multiple sclerosis, enrolled in a pregnancy study.

The V and J genes are TRBV5-6 and TRBJ2-2, with a possible D match to TRBD2 (6 bases). V lost 2 bases, J lost 7 bases, and 6 bases lay in between. Germline V lookup: CDR1 SGHDT, CDR2 YYEEEE. The CDR3 has 12 amino acids. The CDR3 nucleotides read TGTGCCAGCAGCTTCGGGGGCGGGGAGCTGTTTTTT. Translated: CASSFGGGELFF.

The chain recombines TRBV11-2 with TRBJ2-7; D is perhaps TRBD2 (5 bases). Germline CDR1 and CDR2: SGHAT and FQNNGV. The CDR3 has 14 amino acids. V was clipped by 0 bases and J by 0 bases, with 6 bases between them. The CDR3 protein is CASSLERASYEQYF. For the CDR3, the DNA is TGTGCCAGCAGCTTAGAGCGGGCCTCCTACGAGCAGTACTTC. Using reference TRBV11-2 and TRBJ2-7 for the parts outside the CDR3, the full variable domain is EAGVAQSPRYKIIEKRQSVAFWCNPISGHATLYWYQQILGQGPKLLIQFQNNGVVDDSQLPKDRFSAERLKGVDSTLKIQPAKLEDSAVYLCASSLERASYEQYFGPGTRLTVT.

V gene TRBV6-5 combines with J gene TRBJ1-2, with TRBD1 identical over 7 bases. Germline V gene sequence: CDR1 MNHEY, CDR2 SVGAGI. The V gene end was trimmed by 5 bases and the J gene end by 10 bases; junction bases not matched to a gene: 10. The CDR3 is 13 residues long. The CDR3: CASSQTDRDHYTF. The DNA of the CDR3 is TGTGCCAGCAGTCAAACAGACAGGGATCACTACACCTTC.

The chain joins TRBV9 to TRBJ1-1, with TRBD1 as a possible D gene (5 bases). Germline CDR1 SGDLS, CDR2 YYNGEE. V lost 5 bases and J 6 bases, leaving 17 bases between the germline ends. This CDR3 spans 14 amino acids. The chain's CDR3 is CASSSSTGRPEAFF. CDR3 DNA sequence: TGTGCCAGCAGTTCCTCAACAGGCCGTCCTGAAGCTTTCTTT. The full variable domain, rest sourced from reference TRBV9 and TRBJ1-1, is DSGVTQTPKHLITATGQRVTLRCSPRSGDLSVYWYQQSLDQGLQFLIQYYNGEERAKGNILERFSAQQFPDLHSELNLSSLELGDSALYFCASSSSTGRPEAFFGQGTRLTVV.

The chain links TRBV11-3 to TRBJ1-1; D is unclear. V was pared by 3 bases and J by 0 bases, with 5 bases between. The CDR3 is 13 amino acids. Germline V gene sequence: CDR1 SGHNT, CDR2 YENEEA. The CDR3 spells CASSFRLNTEAFF. CDR3 coding DNA: TGTGCCAGCAGCTTCCGGTTGAACACTGAAGCTTTCTTT.